This TCR beta chain is from a study of graft-versus-host responses after intestinal transplantation. Study-wide context: Each transplant was multivisceral, liver-intestinal, or isolated intestinal.

CDR1 SGHDT and CDR2 YYEEEE come from the germline V gene. There are 15 residues in the CDR3. The ends were cut back, 1 base at V and 6 bases at J, with 14 bases in the middle. This table comes from immunoSEQ multiplex PCR, and its TCRdb copy is limited to in-frame clones, with some not included. The sample yields more than 95,000 clones, 90% seen once. Study-level points and caveats: Ileal or blood samples showed some GvH clones first, and such clones were also found in recipient marrow.

About this clone itself: As yet, its antigen is unknown.

The chain links TRBV5-6 to TRBJ2-1; D is uncertain. The clonotype comes from a human donor who received an intestinal transplant. Sequenced material: unstimulated CD4+ T cells sorted from spleen or lymph node cells, taken before intestinal transplant. CDR3 coding DNA: TGTGCCAGCAGCTTGTTGAGACTGGTTACCAATGAGCAGTTCTTC. Protein product: CASSLLRLVTNEQFF.